One TCR beta chain is described in this entry. The sample belongs to a study of T-cell reconstitution after alpha-beta-depleted transplantation in children. Germline values: CDR1 DFQATT, CDR2 SNEGSKA (reference sequence). The CDR3 covers 15 residues. After removal of 5 bases from V and 6 bases from J, the junction contained 12 bases not matched to a gene. TCRbeta library construction was performed incorporating unique molecular identifiers. TCRdb used MiXCR to reprocess the PCR reads, holding one entry per CDR3 protein. The sample consists of 330,000 or so distinct CDR3 sequences, approximately 10% of them appearing once.

Sequenced material: PBMCs from the stem cell graft donor, taken from the stem cell graft. The sequence was obtained from a human donor who donated a stem cell graft to a child with acute lymphoblastic leukemia. J is TRBJ2-1 and V is TRBV20-1; the match to TRBD2 covers 8 bases. CDR3 sequence reads: CSAPDSGKIRNEQFF. The DNA for the CDR3 is TGCAGTGCTCCTGATAGCGGGAAGATTCGCAATGAGCAGTTCTTC.